This TCR beta chain comes out of a study of T cells after yellow fever vaccination (dated by TCRdb to about 2019). About the investigation overall: Memory subsets (EM, EMRA, CM and Tscm) were sorted on a BD FACS Aria III using CD3, CD45RA, CCR7 and CD95 staining. Libraries from fractions with low cell numbers were prepared with the SMART-Seq v4 Ultra Low Input RNA kit. To follow T-cell clones before and after both primary and booster YFV17D yellow fever vaccination, bulk TCR alpha and beta repertoires underwent longitudinal sequencing. Two healthy male donors, one aged 18 to 30 and one aged 30 to 40 years, were included in the cohort. Blood was collected at multiple timepoints before and after primary and secondary immunization, and bulk PBMC replicates and cell subsets were isolated. Memory subsets were sorted on days 0, 15 and 45 and at 18 months after primary vaccination, and on days 0, 15 and 45 after the 30-year booster. What the study reported, not specific to this receptor: A small share of clonotypes occurred in both CD4 and CD8 compartments, likely arising from convergent recombination. Because the study included only a couple of donors, the extent to which the findings can be generalized is limited. In the sorted memory subsets on day 0, nearly all vaccine-responding clonotypes were below the level of detection. FACS-sorted repertoires could contain abundant contaminating clonotypes from the bulk population, so computational filtering was required. After the booster, most clones that had expanded after primary vaccination were detected again (approximately 97% of CD4 and 88% of CD8), suggesting broad maintenance of memory. The secondary T-cell response was found to be weaker but faster than the primary response, with a peak reached on day 5 rather than on day 15.

The sample's treatment or condition label, decoded: live attenuated yellow fever vaccine strain. PBMCs were isolated from peripheral blood using a standard Ficoll-Paque protocol. RNA from sorted memory subsets was extracted with the RNeasy Micro Kit. TCR cDNA was synthesized by 5'RACE template switching, which introduced a universal primer site and unique molecular identifiers. Priming of cDNA synthesis was performed from both the TCR alpha and TCR beta constant segments. Two PCR steps were used to amplify libraries, with sample barcodes and sequencing adapters being added in the second step. Sequencing of the libraries was done on either Illumina HiSeq 2500 (2x100 bp) or NovaSeq (2x150 bp). Per the original workflow: MIGEC handled demultiplexing of reads and collapsing into UMI consensus sequences, while MiXCR performed V(D)J alignment. Vaccine-responding clonotypes were defined with edgeR using replicate PBMC samples, requiring FDR below 0.01 and a log2 fold change above 5 up to day 15. CD4 or CD8 identity was assigned to each bulk clonotype according to whether the clonotype was present at higher abundance in the sequenced CD4 repertoire or the sequenced CD8 repertoire. Clonotype frequencies in memory subsets were weighted by FACS-sorted cell numbers to estimate each clone's distribution across memory phenotypes. The raw public data were reprocessed by TCRdb itself: fastp quality trimming at Q25, MiXCR clonotype calling, in-frame beta chains only. Rows with one shared CDR3 protein collapse into an entry with the most common genes and DNA. These V and J calls originate from TCRdb's pipeline instead of the authors' own analysis. This sample is represented by approximately 27,000 distinct CDR3 sequences; 5% to 7% of them were singletons. The leading ten clones occupy approximately 12% of the sample.

Relative to germline, V is missing 6 bases and J is missing 2 bases, with 21 bases of the junction outside any gene match. CDR1 and CDR2 were assigned from the germline V gene as SGHVS and FQNEAQ. The CDR3 goes from the cysteine to the phenylalanine over 21 residues. The kept DNA is CDR3 alone, 63 bases in frame from the first base. This clonotype was seen repeatedly, ten times or more. Base-call qualities are not available, and no considerably larger clone is one nucleotide away. This TCR was recovered from a man aged 25-40 years who received the YFV17D yellow fever vaccine. The sequence links TRBV7-8 to TRBJ2-7, and TRBD2 matches 14 of the central bases. Source: PBMCs, either bulk or a sorted T-cell subset (CD4+, CD8+, memory, or dextramer-sorted; not recorded which), taken 15 days after the yellow fever booster vaccination. The sequenced DNA is TGTGCCAGCAGTTCTCTCTTCCGCGGGACTAGCGGGAGTATCCCCACCTACGAGCAGTACTTC. This sequence encodes CASSSLFRGTSGSIPTYEQYF.